Listed below are T cell receptor beta chains from one sample, sequenced in a study of cytomegalovirus exposure and HLA in healthy donors. The repertoire was sequenced with immunoSEQ multiplex PCR; TCRdb's copy has only in-frame clones and lacks some. Reported are about 170,000 clones; the ten largest clones contain 0.65% to 0.9%. The specimen sequenced was PBMCs. These receptors originate from a woman aged 18-30 years in good health and CMV-seropositive. CDR3s include the opening cysteine and the closing phenylalanine or tryptophan. D genes are given only for firm matches.

J	V	D	CDR3	DNA
TRBJ1-5	TRBV6-1	TRBD1	CASSGQGAIQPQHF	TGTGCCAGCAGTGGACAGGGGGCTATTCAGCCCCAGCATTTT
TRBJ2-1	TRBV5-1	TRBD2	CASSLERGNEQFF	TGCGCCAGCAGCTTGGAGCGGGGCAATGAGCAGTTCTTC
TRBJ1-2	TRBV9	TRBD1	CASSPRAGGNYGYTF	TGTGCCAGCAGCCCCCGGGCAGGGGGTAACTATGGCTACACCTTC
TRBJ1-1	TRBV2	-	CASSVTGEAFF	TGTGCCAGCAGTGTAACAGGAGAAGCTTTCTTT
TRBJ2-2	TRBV10-3	-	CAISESTGAGPNTGELFF	TGTGCCATCAGTGAGTCGACGGGAGCAGGCCCGAACACCGGGGAGCTGTTTTTT
TRBJ2-1	TRBV11-3	TRBD2	CASSHRTSGVEQFF	TGTGCCAGCAGTCACCGGACTAGCGGGGTAGAGCAGTTCTTC
TRBJ2-5	TRBV2	TRBD2	CASSRPSGKETQYF	TGTGCCAGCAGTCGGCCTAGCGGGAAAGAGACCCAGTACTTC
TRBJ1-4	TRBV6-5	TRBD1	CATRTGGGEKLFF	TGTGCCACCAGGACAGGGGGAGGGGAAAAACTGTTTTTT
TRBJ1-2	TRBV6-5	TRBD1	CASSYADRGIAGYTF	TGTGCCAGCAGTTACGCGGACAGGGGGATTGCCGGCTACACCTTC
TRBJ2-5	TRBV7-9	TRBD2	CASSDSRSGIQETQYF	TGTGCCAGCAGCGATTCCCGAAGCGGGATCCAAGAGACCCAGTACTTC
TRBJ1-1	TRBV19	TRBD1	CASSILLQGGSNTEAFF	TGTGCCAGTAGTATCCTACTCCAGGGGGGATCGAACACTGAAGCTTTCTTT
TRBJ2-2	TRBV5-4	-	CASSPLRGGGTGELFF	TGTGCCAGCAGCCCCCTAAGGGGAGGAGGCACCGGGGAGCTGTTTTTT
TRBJ2-7	TRBV10-1	TRBD1	CASSESLLGGTGSREQYF	TGCGCCAGCAGTGAGTCACTTTTAGGGGGGACAGGGTCTCGTGAGCAGTACTTC
TRBJ1-2	TRBV7-8	-	CASSPDSSDYTF	TGTGCCAGCAGCCCGGACAGCTCTGACTACACCTTC
TRBJ1-2	TRBV19	-	CASSMPSGFYGYTF	TGTGCCAGTAGTATGCCCTCAGGGTTCTATGGCTACACCTTC
TRBJ1-5	TRBV5-1	-	CASSLRGAEPQHF	TGCGCCAGCAGCTTGCGCGGGGCAGAGCCCCAGCATTTT
TRBJ1-6	TRBV7-2	TRBD1	CASSPPGTGVISPLHF	TGTGCCAGCAGCCCCCCCGGGACAGGGGTAATTTCACCCCTCCACTTT
TRBJ1-2	TRBV5-1	TRBD1	CASRDSGGTNYGYTF	TGCGCCAGCAGAGACTCAGGGGGCACTAACTATGGCTACACCTTC
TRBJ2-6	TRBV10-3	-	CAISGSSSGANVLTF	TGTGCCATCAGTGGGTCCAGCTCTGGGGCCAACGTCCTGACTTTC
TRBJ1-2	TRBV4-1	-	CASSPDKNSNYGYTF	TGCGCCAGCAGCCCTGACAAGAACTCTAACTATGGCTACACCTTC
TRBJ1-2	TRBV27	TRBD1	CASRLQGEGYGYTF	TGTGCCAGCAGGCTACAGGGGGAGGGCTATGGCTACACCTTC
TRBJ2-1	TRBV10-3	-	CAISESMGSSYNEQFF	TGTGCCATCAGTGAGTCGATGGGGAGCTCCTACAATGAGCAGTTCTTC
TRBJ1-2	TRBV30	-	CAWTPQGYGYTF	TGTGCCTGGACTCCCCAGGGCTATGGCTACACCTTC
TRBJ1-3	TRBV5-4	-	CASSSQLTHSGNTIYF	TGTGCCAGCAGCTCTCAACTAACGCACTCTGGAAACACCATATATTTT
TRBJ2-5	TRBV10-3	-	CAIGPAGARETQYF	TGTGCCATCGGCCCTGCGGGGGCTCGAGAGACCCAGTACTTC
TRBJ1-2	TRBV4-3	-	CASSQDEGAYGYTF	TGCGCCAGCAGCCAAGATGAGGGTGCCTATGGCTACACCTTC
TRBJ2-7	TRBV6-5	-	CASSYAGYEQYF	TGTGCCAGCAGTTACGCAGGGTACGAGCAGTACTTC
TRBJ1-4	TRBV19	-	CASSTGLRGEKLFF	TGTGCCAGTAGTACGGGACTGCGGGGAGAAAAACTGTTTTTT
TRBJ2-7	TRBV27	TRBD1	CASSPGDRSYEQYF	TGTGCCAGCAGTCCAGGGGACAGGTCCTACGAGCAGTACTTC
TRBJ1-5	TRBV6-4	-	CASSARGGGNQPQHF	TGTGCCAGCAGTGCCCGGGGGGGAGGCAATCAGCCCCAGCATTTT
TRBJ1-2	TRBV7-9	TRBD1	CASSDPGQGDYGYTF	TGTGCCAGCAGCGATCCGGGACAGGGTGACTATGGCTACACCTTC
TRBJ1-1	TRBV29-1	-	CSVDNRLIEAFF	TGCAGCGTTGACAACAGGCTCATTGAAGCTTTCTTT
TRBJ1-5	TRBV5-1	-	CASSLGQNNQPQHF	TGCGCCAGCAGCTTGGGACAGAACAATCAGCCCCAGCATTTT
TRBJ2-4	TRBV7-7	-	CASSPLEPKNIQYF	TGTGCTAGCAGCCCCCTAGAGCCCAAAAACATTCAGTACTTC
TRBJ2-1	TRBV2	-	CASSPRGYNEQFF	TGTGCCAGCAGCCCCAGGGGCTACAATGAGCAGTTCTTC
TRBJ2-7	TRBV5-5	TRBD2	CASSLGLAGAYEQYF	TGTGCCAGCAGCTTGGGACTAGCGGGAGCCTACGAGCAGTACTTC
TRBJ2-3	TRBV4-3	-	CASSRGGATDAQYF	TGCGCCAGCAGCCGAGGAGGGGCAACAGATGCGCAGTATTTT